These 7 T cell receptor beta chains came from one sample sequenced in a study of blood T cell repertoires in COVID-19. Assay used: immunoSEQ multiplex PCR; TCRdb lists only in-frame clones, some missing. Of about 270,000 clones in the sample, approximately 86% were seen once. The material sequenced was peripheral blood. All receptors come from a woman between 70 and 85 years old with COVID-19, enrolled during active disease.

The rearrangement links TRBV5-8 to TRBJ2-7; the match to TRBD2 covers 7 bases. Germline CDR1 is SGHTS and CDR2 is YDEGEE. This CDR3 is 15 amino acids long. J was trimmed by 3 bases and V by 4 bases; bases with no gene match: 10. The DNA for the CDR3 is TGTGCCAGCAGCCCCGAAGGGAGGGCCCTCTACGAGCAGTACTTC. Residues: CASSPEGRALYEQYF.

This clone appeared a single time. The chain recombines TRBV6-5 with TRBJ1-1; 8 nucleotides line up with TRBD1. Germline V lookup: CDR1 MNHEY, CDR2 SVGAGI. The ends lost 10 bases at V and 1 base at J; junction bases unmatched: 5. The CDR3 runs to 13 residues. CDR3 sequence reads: CATRQGSNTEAFF. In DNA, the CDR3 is TGTGCCACTAGACAGGGGTCGAACACTGAAGCTTTCTTT.

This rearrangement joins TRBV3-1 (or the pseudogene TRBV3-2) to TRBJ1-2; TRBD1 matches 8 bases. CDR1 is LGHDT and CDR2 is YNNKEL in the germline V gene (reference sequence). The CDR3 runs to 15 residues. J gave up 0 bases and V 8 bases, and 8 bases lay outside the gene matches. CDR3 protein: CASGETGDPNYGYTF. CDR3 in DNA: TGTGCCAGCGGAGAGACAGGGGATCCTAACTATGGCTACACCTTC.

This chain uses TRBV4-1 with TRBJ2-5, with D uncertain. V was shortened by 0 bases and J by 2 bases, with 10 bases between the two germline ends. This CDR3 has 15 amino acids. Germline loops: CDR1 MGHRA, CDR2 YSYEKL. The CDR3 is CASSQDGRRQETQYF. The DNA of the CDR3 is TGCGCCAGCAGCCAAGATGGTAGGAGACAAGAGACCCAGTACTTC.

The CDR3 nucleotides are TGTGCCAGCAGCGCGGACAGGGTTGGCACCGGGGAGCTGTTTTTT. Translating gives CASSADRVGTGELFF. The J gene is TRBJ2-2, the V gene TRBV9, with TRBD1 matching over 8 bases. The CDR3 is made up of 15 amino acids. Germline CDR1 reads SGDLS; CDR2 reads YYNGEE. Trimming cost V 3 bases and J 4 bases; bases outside gene matches: 5.

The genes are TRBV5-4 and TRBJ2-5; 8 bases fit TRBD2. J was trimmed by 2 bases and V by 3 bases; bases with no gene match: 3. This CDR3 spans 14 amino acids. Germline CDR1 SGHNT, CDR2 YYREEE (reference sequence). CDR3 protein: CASSSGGGQETQYF. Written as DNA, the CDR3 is TGTGCCAGCAGCTCCGGGGGGGGTCAAGAGACCCAGTACTTC.

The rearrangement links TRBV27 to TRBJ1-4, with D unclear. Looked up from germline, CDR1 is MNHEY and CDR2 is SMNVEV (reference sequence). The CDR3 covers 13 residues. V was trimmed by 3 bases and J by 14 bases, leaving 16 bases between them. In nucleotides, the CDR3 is TGTGCCAGCAGTTTTACAGCCCCCGGGGTCCTGTTTTTT. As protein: CASSFTAPGVLFF.